This is a list of T cell receptor beta chains from one sample in a study of early T cells in non-severe SARS-CoV-2 infection. TCRdb processed the 5' RACE reads anew with MiXCR; each CDR3 protein has one entry. The table includes about 70,000 distinct CDR3 sequences, about 12% detected once. This specimen was whole blood, taken at baseline. These TCRs come from an adult who was a healthcare worker with PCR-confirmed SARS-CoV-2 infection or an uninfected control (not recorded which). The donor label of this sample is uncertain. The CDR3 runs from the conserved cysteine through the conserved F or W. Each record gives: D gene, clone size, J gene, V gene, CDR3 protein, CDR3 DNA. D genes are given only for firm matches. Only part of the rows carry a size: once, few, many, or a class if the clone is expanded.

D gene: .
clone size: .
J gene: TRBJ2-3
V gene: TRBV5-1
CDR3 protein: CASSPRDLRSTDTQYF
CDR3 DNA: TGCGCCAGCAGCCCCCGGGACTTACGAAGCACAGATACGCAGTATTTT

D gene: TRBD2
clone size: many
J gene: TRBJ2-1
V gene: TRBV27
CDR3 protein: CASSELGGRVNEQFF
CDR3 DNA: TGTGCCAGCAGTGAATTAGGAGGGAGGGTTAATGAGCAGTTCTTC

D gene: TRBD2
clone size: few
J gene: TRBJ2-5
V gene: TRBV12-3/TRBV12-4
CDR3 protein: CASSFWSSGGKETQYF
CDR3 DNA: TGTGCCAGCAGTTTTTGGAGTAGCGGGGGTAAAGAGACCCAGTACTTC

D gene: .
clone size: many
J gene: TRBJ2-3
V gene: TRBV7-2
CDR3 protein: CASSLLRDTQYF
CDR3 DNA: TGTGCCAGCAGCTTACTCAGAGATACGCAGTATTTT

D gene: TRBD2
clone size: .
J gene: TRBJ2-2
V gene: TRBV7-6
CDR3 protein: CASSLTGGLAGSTGELFF
CDR3 DNA: TGTGCCAGCAGTTTGACTGGGGGGCTAGCGGGCTCCACCGGGGAGCTGTTTTTT

D gene: .
clone size: .
J gene: TRBJ2-5
V gene: TRBV6-2/TRBV6-3
CDR3 protein: CASSPEIKVETQYF
CDR3 DNA: TGTGCCAGCAGCCCTGAGATCAAAGTGGAGACCCAGTACTTC

D gene: .
clone size: few
J gene: TRBJ1-5
V gene: TRBV15
CDR3 protein: CATSRGFDQPQHF
CDR3 DNA: TGTGCCACCAGCAGAGGATTTGATCAGCCCCAGCATTTT

D gene: .
clone size: many
J gene: TRBJ2-7
V gene: TRBV27
CDR3 protein: CASSSLGEQYF
CDR3 DNA: TGTGCCAGCAGCTCCCTAGGGGAGCAGTACTTC

D gene: TRBD1
clone size: .
J gene: TRBJ1-6
V gene: TRBV5-1
CDR3 protein: CASSLARQGSRSPLHF
CDR3 DNA: TGCGCCAGCAGCTTGGCGAGACAGGGTAGCCGTTCACCCCTCCACTTT

D gene: .
clone size: .
J gene: TRBJ1-2
V gene: TRBV19
CDR3 protein: CASSEGRTYGYTF
CDR3 DNA: TGTGCCAGTAGTGAGGGCAGAACGTATGGCTACACCTTC

D gene: .
clone size: .
J gene: TRBJ1-5
V gene: TRBV12-2
CDR3 protein: CASRPSVVRWGSNQPQHF
CDR3 DNA: TGTGCAAGTCGCCCGTCCGTGGTGAGGTGGGGAAGCAATCAGCCCCAGCATTTT

D gene: TRBD1
clone size: .
J gene: TRBJ1-2
V gene: TRBV25-1
CDR3 protein: CASSVMTGKDNYGYTF
CDR3 DNA: TGTGCCAGCAGTGTCATGACAGGGAAGGATAACTATGGCTACACCTTC

D gene: .
clone size: many
J gene: TRBJ1-4
V gene: TRBV3-1
CDR3 protein: CASSQTSRSEKLFF
CDR3 DNA: TGTGCCAGCAGCCAGACGTCACGCAGTGAAAAACTGTTTTTT

D gene: .
clone size: many
J gene: TRBJ2-1
V gene: TRBV2
CDR3 protein: CASSTGTLNEQFF
CDR3 DNA: TGTGCCAGCAGCACAGGGACTTTGAATGAGCAGTTCTTC

D gene: .
clone size: many
J gene: TRBJ2-5
V gene: TRBV10-2
CDR3 protein: CASRSLDYSKETQYF
CDR3 DNA: TGCGCCAGCAGGTCCTTGGACTACTCCAAAGAGACCCAGTACTTC

D gene: TRBD2
clone size: few
J gene: TRBJ2-3
V gene: TRBV10-1
CDR3 protein: CASSRGGGGVTDTQYF
CDR3 DNA: TGCGCCAGCAGCCGGGGAGGCGGGGGGGTCACAGATACGCAGTATTTT

D gene: .
clone size: few
J gene: TRBJ2-7
V gene: TRBV10-1
CDR3 protein: CASSEGGSYEQYF
CDR3 DNA: TGCGCCAGCAGTGAAGGCGGCTCCTACGAGCAGTACTTC

D gene: .
clone size: few
J gene: TRBJ2-7
V gene: TRBV4-3
CDR3 protein: CASSQSREGPFSYEQYF
CDR3 DNA: TGCGCCAGCAGCCAATCAAGGGAAGGGCCTTTCTCCTACGAGCAGTACTTC

D gene: TRBD1
clone size: .
J gene: TRBJ2-1
V gene: TRBV7-9
CDR3 protein: CASRDRVVSYNEQFF
CDR3 DNA: TGTGCCAGCAGGGACAGGGTAGTGTCCTACAATGAGCAGTTCTTC

D gene: .
clone size: few
J gene: TRBJ1-5
V gene: TRBV4-3
CDR3 protein: CASSQGFGSNQPQHF
CDR3 DNA: TGCGCCAGCAGCCAAGGGTTTGGCAGCAATCAGCCCCAGCATTTT

D gene: TRBD1
clone size: many
J gene: TRBJ1-6
V gene: TRBV7-3
CDR3 protein: CASSSDRNSPLHF
CDR3 DNA: TGTGCCAGCAGCTCGGACAGGAATTCACCCCTCCACTTT

D gene: TRBD2
clone size: few
J gene: TRBJ2-1
V gene: TRBV7-2
CDR3 protein: CASSFVSGEFEFF
CDR3 DNA: TGTGCCAGCAGCTTTGTTAGCGGGGAGTTCGAGTTCTTC

D gene: TRBD1
clone size: many
J gene: TRBJ2-2
V gene: TRBV10-3
CDR3 protein: CAISARTGTGELFF
CDR3 DNA: TGTGCCATCAGTGCCCGGACAGGGACCGGGGAGCTGTTTTTT

D gene: .
clone size: .
J gene: TRBJ2-1
V gene: TRBV5-1
CDR3 protein: CASSLDVTKQFF
CDR3 DNA: TGCGCCAGCAGCTTGGATGTGACCAAGCAGTTCTTC

D gene: TRBD1
clone size: .
J gene: TRBJ2-7
V gene: TRBV12-3/TRBV12-4
CDR3 protein: CASTPPPGQGPYEQYF
CDR3 DNA: TGTGCCAGCACCCCGCCGCCGGGACAGGGGCCCTACGAGCAGTACTTC

D gene: .
clone size: few
J gene: TRBJ1-1
V gene: TRBV4-2
CDR3 protein: CASTLGSQAFF
CDR3 DNA: TGTGCCAGCACCCTGGGGTCTCAAGCTTTCTTT